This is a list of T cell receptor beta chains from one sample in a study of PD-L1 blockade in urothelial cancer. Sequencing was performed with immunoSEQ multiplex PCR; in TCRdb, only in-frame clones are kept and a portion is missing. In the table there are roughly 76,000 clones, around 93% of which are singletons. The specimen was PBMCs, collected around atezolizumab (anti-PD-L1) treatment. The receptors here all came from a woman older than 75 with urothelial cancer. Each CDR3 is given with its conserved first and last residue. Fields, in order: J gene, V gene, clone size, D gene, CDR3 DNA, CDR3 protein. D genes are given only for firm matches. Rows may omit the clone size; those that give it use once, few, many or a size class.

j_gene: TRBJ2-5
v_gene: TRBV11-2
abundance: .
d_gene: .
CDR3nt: TGTGCCAGCAGCTTGTCTGGGCAGCAAGAGACCCAGTACTTC
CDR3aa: CASSLSGQQETQYF

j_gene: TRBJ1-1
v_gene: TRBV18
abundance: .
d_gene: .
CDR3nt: TGTGCCAGCTCACCATATCAGGGCGGTGGCACTGAAGCTTTCTTT
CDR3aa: CASSPYQGGGTEAFF

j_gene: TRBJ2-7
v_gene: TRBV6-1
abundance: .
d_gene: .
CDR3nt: TGTGCCAGCAGTCCCCTTAGCGGAGGGGCCTACGAGCAGTACTTC
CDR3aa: CASSPLSGGAYEQYF

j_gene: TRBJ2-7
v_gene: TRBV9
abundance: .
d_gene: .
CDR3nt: TGTGCCAGCAGCCCCACAGGTAGGCCGGACTACGAGCAGTACTTC
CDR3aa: CASSPTGRPDYEQYF

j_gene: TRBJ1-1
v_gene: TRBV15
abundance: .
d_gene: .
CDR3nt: TGTGCCACCAGCAGAGATCAAGCCGGGGCTGAAGCTTTCTTT
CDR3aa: CATSRDQAGAEAFF

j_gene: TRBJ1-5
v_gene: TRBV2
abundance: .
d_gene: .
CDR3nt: TGTGCCAGCAGTGAATGGCAGGACAATCAGCCCCAGCATTTT
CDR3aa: CASSEWQDNQPQHF

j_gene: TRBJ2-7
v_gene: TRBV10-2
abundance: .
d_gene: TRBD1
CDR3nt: TGCGCCAGCAGTACCGTGGGACAGACCTCCTACGAGCAGTACTTC
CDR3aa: CASSTVGQTSYEQYF

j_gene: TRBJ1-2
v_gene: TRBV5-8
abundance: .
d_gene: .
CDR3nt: TGTGCCAGCAGCCCTACTTCTCGGGGTTTCGGTGGCTACACCTTC
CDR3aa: CASSPTSRGFGGYTF

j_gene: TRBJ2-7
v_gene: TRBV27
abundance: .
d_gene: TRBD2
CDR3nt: TGTGCCAGCAGTTTGGGGGGGTCCTACGAGCAGTACTTC
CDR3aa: CASSLGGSYEQYF

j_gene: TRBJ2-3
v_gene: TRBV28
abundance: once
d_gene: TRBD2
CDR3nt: TGTGCCAGCCGACTAGCGGGAGGTAATACAGATACGCAGTATTTT
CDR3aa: CASRLAGGNTDTQYF

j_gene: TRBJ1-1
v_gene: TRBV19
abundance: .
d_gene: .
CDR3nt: TGTGCCAGTAGTATGAGTAAACTGGGGGGTACTGAAGCTTTCTTT
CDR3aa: CASSMSKLGGTEAFF

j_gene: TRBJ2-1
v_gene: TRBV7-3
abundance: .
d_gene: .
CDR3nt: TGTGCCAGCAGACCCCTTACGGGGGAGCAGTTCTTC
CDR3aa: CASRPLTGEQFF

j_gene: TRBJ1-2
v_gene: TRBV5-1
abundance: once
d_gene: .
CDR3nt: TGCGCCAGCAGCCCAAGACAGGATGCGGCATATGGCTACACCTTC
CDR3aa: CASSPRQDAAYGYTF

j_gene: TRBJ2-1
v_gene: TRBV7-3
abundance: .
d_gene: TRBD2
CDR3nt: TGTGCCAGCAGCCTAGGGGGGGCGGGAGGAACATACAATGAGCAGTTCTTC
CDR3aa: CASSLGGAGGTYNEQFF

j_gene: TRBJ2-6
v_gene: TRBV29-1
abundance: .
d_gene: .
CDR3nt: TGCAGCGTTACACAAACCTCAGGGGACTCTGGGGCCAACGTCCTGACTTTC
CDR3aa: CSVTQTSGDSGANVLTF

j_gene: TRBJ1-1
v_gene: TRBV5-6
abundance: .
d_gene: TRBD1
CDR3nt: TGTGCCAGCAGCTTGACAGGGACAGGGACTGAAGCTTTCTTT
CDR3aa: CASSLTGTGTEAFF

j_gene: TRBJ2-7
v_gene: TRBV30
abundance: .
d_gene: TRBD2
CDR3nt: TGTGCCTGGAGCGGATTAGCGGGAGGAAATTACGAGCAGTACTTC
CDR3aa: CAWSGLAGGNYEQYF

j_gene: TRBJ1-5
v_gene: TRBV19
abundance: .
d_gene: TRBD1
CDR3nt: TGTGCCATCGGGGACAGTAGCAATCAGCCCCAGCATTTT
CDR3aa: CAIGDSSNQPQHF

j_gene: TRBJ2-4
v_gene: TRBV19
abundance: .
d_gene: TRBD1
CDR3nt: TGTGCCAGTACCCTGACAGGGGGTAACGCCAAAAACATTCAGTACTTC
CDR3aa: CASTLTGGNAKNIQYF

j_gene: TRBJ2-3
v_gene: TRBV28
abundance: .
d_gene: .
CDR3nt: TGTGCCAGCAGTAGGACAGCTAGCACAGATACGCAGTATTTT
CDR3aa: CASSRTASTDTQYF

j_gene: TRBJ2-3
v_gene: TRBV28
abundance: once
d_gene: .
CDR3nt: TGTGCCAGCAGTTTAGGGGGGACGGGTTCAGATACGCAGTATTTT
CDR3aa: CASSLGGTGSDTQYF

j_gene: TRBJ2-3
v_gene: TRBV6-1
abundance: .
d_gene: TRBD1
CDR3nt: TGTGCCAGCAGTGAATCAACAGGGGCCGACACAGATACGCAGTATTTT
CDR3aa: CASSESTGADTDTQYF

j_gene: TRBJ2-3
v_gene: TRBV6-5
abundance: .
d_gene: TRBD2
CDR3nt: TGTGCCAGCAGTTACGGGACTAGCGTTATGGATACGCAGTATTTT
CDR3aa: CASSYGTSVMDTQYF